The 4 T cell receptor beta chains reported below all come from one sample, sequenced in a study of shared clonotypes between healthy human individuals. Repertoires were generated with immunoSEQ multiplex PCR, while TCRdb's copy carries only in-frame clones and drops some. This sample has around 700,000 clones, with about 91% found just once. CD45RO-negative cells were positively selected for CCR7, leaving out terminally differentiated effector memory CD45RA+ cells. Sample: naive CD8+ T cells sorted from blood. These receptors were obtained from a man aged 30 to 45 in good health.

The chain couples TRBV5-6 to TRBJ2-5; a weak D match, TRBD2 (6 bases). V lost 3 bases, J lost 1 base, and 25 bases lay in between. CDR3 length: 19 residues. Germline CDR1 is SGHDT and CDR2 is YYEEEE. This chain's CDR3 is CASSSTYWRGADSQETQYF. For the CDR3, the DNA is TGTGCCAGCAGCTCGACCTATTGGCGGGGCGCGGATTCCCAAGAGACCCAGTACTTC.

This chain uses TRBV9 with TRBJ2-2; 7 nucleotides match TRBD1. Losses at the gene ends were 2 bases for V and 0 bases for J; bases not matched to a gene: 4. The CDR3 has 16 residues. Per the germline V gene, CDR1 is SGDLS and CDR2 is YYNGEE. The CDR3 loop reads CASSVADRTNTGELFF. DNA for the CDR3: TGTGCCAGCAGCGTGGCGGACAGGACGAACACCGGGGAGCTGTTTTTT.

This chain joins TRBV27 and TRBJ2-7, with 11 nucleotides matching TRBD2. Germline V gene data show CDR1 as MNHEY and CDR2 as SMNVEV (reference sequence). Germline trimming cut 3 bases from V and 0 bases from J; bases unmatched to any gene: 10. The CDR3 totals 18 residues. In DNA form, the CDR3 reads TGTGCCAGCAGTTTGGCTAGCGGGAGGCTTTTCGGCTCCTACGAGCAGTACTTC. This codes for CASSLASGRLFGSYEQYF.

This chain joins TRBV14 and TRBJ1-2; D gene ambiguous. The CDR3 loop spans 13 amino acids. Trimming pared 3 bases from V and 2 bases from J, leaving 7 bases between. Germline V gives CDR1 SGHDN, CDR2 FVKESK. The CDR3 sequence is CASSQTVNYGYTF. In nucleotides, the CDR3 is TGTGCCAGCAGCCAGACGGTGAACTATGGCTACACCTTC.